This T cell receptor (beta chain) came from a study of blood T cell repertoires in COVID-19. Trimming at V came to 7 bases and at J to 2 bases, leaving 4 bases not matched to a gene. The CDR3 runs to 14 residues. The germline V gene has CDR1 SNHLY and CDR2 FYNNEI. The repertoire was sequenced with immunoSEQ multiplex PCR; TCRdb's copy has only in-frame clones and lacks some. The table shows roughly 380,000 clones, with 75% to 90% occurring only once. The clonotype comes from a woman aged 18-29 years with acute or convalescent COVID-19. Source material: peripheral blood. The V gene is TRBV2, the J gene TRBJ2-7; TRBD1 matches at 11 bases. The CDR3 nucleotides read TGTGCCAGCAAGAAGGGACAGGGGGCCTACGAGCAGTACTTC. Translated, it gives CASKKGQGAYEQYF.